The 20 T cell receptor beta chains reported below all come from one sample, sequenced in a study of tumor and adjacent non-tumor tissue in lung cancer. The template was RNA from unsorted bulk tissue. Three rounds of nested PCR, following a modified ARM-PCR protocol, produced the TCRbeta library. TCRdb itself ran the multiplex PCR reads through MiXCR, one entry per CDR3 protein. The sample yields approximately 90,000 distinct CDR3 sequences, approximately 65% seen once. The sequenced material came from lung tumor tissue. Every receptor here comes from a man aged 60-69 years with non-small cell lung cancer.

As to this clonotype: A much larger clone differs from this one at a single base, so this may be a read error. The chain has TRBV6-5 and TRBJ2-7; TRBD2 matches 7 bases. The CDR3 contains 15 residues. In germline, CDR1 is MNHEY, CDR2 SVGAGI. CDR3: CVVGRRLAGSYEQYF. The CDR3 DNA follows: TGTGTCGTCGGAAGGAGACTAGCAGGTTCTTACGAGCAGTACTTC.

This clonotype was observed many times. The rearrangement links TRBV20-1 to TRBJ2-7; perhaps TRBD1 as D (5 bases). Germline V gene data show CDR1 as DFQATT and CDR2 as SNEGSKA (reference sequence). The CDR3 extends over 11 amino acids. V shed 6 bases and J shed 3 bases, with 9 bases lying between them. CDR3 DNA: TGCAGTGCATGGCAGGGCTACGAGCAGTACTTC. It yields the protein CSAWQGYEQYF.

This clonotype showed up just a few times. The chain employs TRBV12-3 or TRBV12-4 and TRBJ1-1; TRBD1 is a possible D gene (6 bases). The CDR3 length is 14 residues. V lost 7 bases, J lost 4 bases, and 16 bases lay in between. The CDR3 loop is CASTPGGAATEAFF. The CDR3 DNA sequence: TGTGCCAGCACTCCCGGGGGGGCTGCCACTGAAGCTTTCTTT.

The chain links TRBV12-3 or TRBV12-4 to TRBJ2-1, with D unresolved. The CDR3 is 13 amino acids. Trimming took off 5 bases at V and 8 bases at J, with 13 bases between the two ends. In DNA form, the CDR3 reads TGTGCCAGCAGTCTAAACAGATACGATGAGCAGTTCTTC. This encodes CASSLNRYDEQFF.

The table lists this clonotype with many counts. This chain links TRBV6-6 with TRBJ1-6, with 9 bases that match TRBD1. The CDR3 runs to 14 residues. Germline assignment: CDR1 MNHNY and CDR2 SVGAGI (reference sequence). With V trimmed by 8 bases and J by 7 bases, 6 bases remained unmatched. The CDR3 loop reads CASSPGQGNSPLHF. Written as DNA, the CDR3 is TGTGCCAGCTCTCCGGGACAGGGCAATTCACCCCTCCACTTT.

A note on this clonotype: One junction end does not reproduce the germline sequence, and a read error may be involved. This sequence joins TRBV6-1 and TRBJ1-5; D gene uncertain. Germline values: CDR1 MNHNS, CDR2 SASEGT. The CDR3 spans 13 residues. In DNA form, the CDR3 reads TGTGTCAGCAGTGAAACCATCCCTCAGCCCCAGCATTTT. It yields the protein CVSSETIPQPQHF.

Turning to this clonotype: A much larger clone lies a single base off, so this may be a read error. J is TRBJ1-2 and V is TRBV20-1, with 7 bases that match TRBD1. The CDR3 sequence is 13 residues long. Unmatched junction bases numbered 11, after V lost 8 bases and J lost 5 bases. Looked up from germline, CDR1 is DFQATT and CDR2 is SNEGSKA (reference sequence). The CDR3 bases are TGCAGTTCTGCGCTCCCGGGACAGTATGGCTACACCTTC. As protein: CSSALPGQYGYTF.

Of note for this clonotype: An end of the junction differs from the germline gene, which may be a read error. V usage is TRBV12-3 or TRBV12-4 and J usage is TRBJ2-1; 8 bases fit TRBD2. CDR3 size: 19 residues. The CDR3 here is CASSFQREPTFNSYNEQSF. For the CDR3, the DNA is TGTGCCAGCAGTTTTCAGCGGGAGCCCACTTTTAACTCCTACAATGAGCAGTCCTTC.

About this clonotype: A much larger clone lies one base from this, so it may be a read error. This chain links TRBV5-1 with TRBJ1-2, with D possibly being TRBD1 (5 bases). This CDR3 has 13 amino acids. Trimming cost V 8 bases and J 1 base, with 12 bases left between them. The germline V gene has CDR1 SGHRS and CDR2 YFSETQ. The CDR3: CARSRDSNYGYTF. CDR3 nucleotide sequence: TGCGCCAGGAGCCGAGACAGTAACTATGGCTACACCTTC.

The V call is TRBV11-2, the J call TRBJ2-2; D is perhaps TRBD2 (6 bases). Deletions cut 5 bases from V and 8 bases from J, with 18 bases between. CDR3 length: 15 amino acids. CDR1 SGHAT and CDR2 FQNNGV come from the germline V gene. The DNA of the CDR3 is TGTGCCAGCAGCCTGGTACGGCGGGGATTGGGGGAGCTGTTTTTT. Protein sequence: CASSLVRRGLGELFF.

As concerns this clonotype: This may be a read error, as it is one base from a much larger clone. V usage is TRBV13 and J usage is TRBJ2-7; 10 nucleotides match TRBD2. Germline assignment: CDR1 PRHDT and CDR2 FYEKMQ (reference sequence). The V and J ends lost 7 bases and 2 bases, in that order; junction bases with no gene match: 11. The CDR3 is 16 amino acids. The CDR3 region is CASTKCSGGTAYEQYF. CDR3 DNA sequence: TGTGCCAGCACCAAATGTAGCGGGGGGACGGCCTACGAGCAGTACTTC.

The CDR3 loop is CASSREPGRAAGEPFF. DNA for the CDR3: TGCGCCAGCAGCCGAGAACCCGGCAGGGCGGCCGGGGAGCCCTTTTTT. This chain links TRBV4-1 with TRBJ2-2; D could derive from TRBD1 or TRBD2 (5 bases each). The germline V gene has CDR1 MGHRA and CDR2 YSYEKL. CDR3 length: 16 amino acids. V dropped 4 bases and J dropped 17 bases, with 29 bases sitting between them.

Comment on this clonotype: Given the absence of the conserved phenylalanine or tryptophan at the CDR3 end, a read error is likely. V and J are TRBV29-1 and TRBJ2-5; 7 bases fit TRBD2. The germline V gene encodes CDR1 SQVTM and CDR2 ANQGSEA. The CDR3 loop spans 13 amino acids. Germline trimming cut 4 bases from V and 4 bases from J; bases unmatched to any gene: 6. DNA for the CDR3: TGCAGCGTTGGGACTAGTGGGAGAGAGACCCAGTACATC. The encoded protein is CSVGTSGRETQYI.

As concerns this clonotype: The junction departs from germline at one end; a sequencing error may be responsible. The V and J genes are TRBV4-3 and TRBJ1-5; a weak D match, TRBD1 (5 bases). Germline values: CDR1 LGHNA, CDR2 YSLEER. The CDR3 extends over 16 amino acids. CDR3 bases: TGCACCAGCAGCCAAGATTGGGGGGGATGGGTGAAACCCCAGCATTTT. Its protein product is CTSSQDWGGWVKPQHF.

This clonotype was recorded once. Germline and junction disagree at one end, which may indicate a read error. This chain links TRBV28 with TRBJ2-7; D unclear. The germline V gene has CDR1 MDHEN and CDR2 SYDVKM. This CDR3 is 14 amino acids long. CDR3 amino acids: CASSLPLPPYGQYF. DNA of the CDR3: TGTGCCAGCAGTCTCCCCCTCCCGCCCTACGGGCAGTACTTC.

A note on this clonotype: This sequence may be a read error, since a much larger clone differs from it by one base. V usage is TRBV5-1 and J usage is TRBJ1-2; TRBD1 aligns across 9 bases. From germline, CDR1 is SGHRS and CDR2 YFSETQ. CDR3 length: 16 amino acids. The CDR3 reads CASRDRVGVENYAYTF. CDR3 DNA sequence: TGCGCCAGCCGGGACAGGGTTGGAGTGGAGAACTATGCCTACACCTTC.

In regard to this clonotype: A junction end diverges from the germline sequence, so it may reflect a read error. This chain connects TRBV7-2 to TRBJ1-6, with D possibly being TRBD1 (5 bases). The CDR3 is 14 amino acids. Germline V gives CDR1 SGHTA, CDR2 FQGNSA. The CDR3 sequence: CASSPRVSNSPLHF. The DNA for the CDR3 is TGTGCTAGCAGCCCCAGGGTCTCTAATTCACCCCTCCACTTT.

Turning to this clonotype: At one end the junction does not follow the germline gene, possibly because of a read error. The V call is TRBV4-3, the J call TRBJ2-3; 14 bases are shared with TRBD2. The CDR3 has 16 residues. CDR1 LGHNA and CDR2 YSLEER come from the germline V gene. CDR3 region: CSSSQNGLAGGDTQYF. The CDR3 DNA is TGTTCCAGCAGCCAAAATGGACTAGCGGGAGGAGATACGCAGTATTTT.

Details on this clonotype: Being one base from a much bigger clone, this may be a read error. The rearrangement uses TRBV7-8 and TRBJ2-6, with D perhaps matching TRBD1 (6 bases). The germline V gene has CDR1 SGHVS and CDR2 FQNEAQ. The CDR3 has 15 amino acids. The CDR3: CASSLGTVRANALTF. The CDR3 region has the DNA TGTGCCAGCAGCTTAGGGACAGTGAGGGCCAACGCCCTGACTTTC.

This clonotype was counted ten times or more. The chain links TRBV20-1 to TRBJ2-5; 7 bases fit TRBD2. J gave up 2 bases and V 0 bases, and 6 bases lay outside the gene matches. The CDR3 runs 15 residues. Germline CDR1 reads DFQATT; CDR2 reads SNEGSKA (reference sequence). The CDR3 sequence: CSAREALAVQETQYF. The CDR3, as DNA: TGCAGTGCTAGAGAGGCGCTAGCGGTTCAAGAGACCCAGTACTTC.